This T cell receptor (beta chain) was sequenced during a study of molecular identifiers for immune sequencing clone quantification. About the research overall: In replicates, the authors split RNA from roughly 18,000 or 92,000 naive CD8 cells five ways and sequenced four.

The germline V gene encodes CDR1 LGHNA and CDR2 YSLEER. This CDR3 spans 17 amino acids. V shed 0 bases and J shed 0 bases, with 12 bases lying between them. Using its own MiXCR run on the PCR reads, TCRdb lists one record per CDR3 protein. The sample lists about 320,000 distinct CDR3 sequences; roughly 23% were seen once. It was from approximately 22,000 to 940,000 sorted cells, with 10%, 30% or 50% RNA, that naive CD8 libraries came. Sorting selected naive CD8 T cells with a CD8+CD4-CCR7+CD45RA+ phenotype. The sequence came from a human donor in good health. Some libraries in this study had Jurkat cell RNA spiked in. This sequence joins TRBV4-3 and TRBJ2-1; D tentatively fits TRBD1 or TRBD2 (6 bases each). The specimen sequenced was naive CD8+ T cells from blood, with Jurkat cell RNA spiked in. Stated subset: FACS-sorted CD8+CD4-CCR7+CD45RA+ naive T cells. The CDR3 sequence is CASSQDLGGYSYNEQFF. In nucleotides, the CDR3 is TGCGCCAGCAGCCAAGATCTGGGGGGCTACTCCTACAATGAGCAGTTCTTC.